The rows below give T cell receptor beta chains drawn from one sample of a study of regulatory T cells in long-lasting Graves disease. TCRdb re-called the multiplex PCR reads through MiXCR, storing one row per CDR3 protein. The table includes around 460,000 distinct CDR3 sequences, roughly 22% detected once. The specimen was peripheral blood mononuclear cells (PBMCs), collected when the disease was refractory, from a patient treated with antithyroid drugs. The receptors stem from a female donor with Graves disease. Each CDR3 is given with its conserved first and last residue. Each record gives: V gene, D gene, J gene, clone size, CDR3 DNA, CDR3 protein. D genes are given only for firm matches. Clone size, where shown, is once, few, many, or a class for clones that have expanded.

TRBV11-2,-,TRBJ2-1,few,TGTGCCAGCAGCTTAACCCCAGGACGGGATGAGCAGTTCTTC,CASSLTPGRDEQFF
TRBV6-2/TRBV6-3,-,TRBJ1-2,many,TGTGCCAGCAGTTACGTTCCGGCGGCGATCCCGTACGGTGGCTACACCTTC,CASSYVPAAIPYGGYTF
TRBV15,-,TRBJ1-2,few,TGTGCCACCAGCAGAGGAATCGGGGGTCCTGGCTACACCTTC,CATSRGIGGPGYTF
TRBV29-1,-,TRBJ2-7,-,TGCAGCGTTGAAGCTACCGGCAGCACCTATCCTGTCTACGAGCAGTACTTC,CSVEATGSTYPVYEQYF
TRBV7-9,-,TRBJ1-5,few,TGTGCCAGCAGCTTTGAGGATAGCAATCAGCCCCAGCATTTT,CASSFEDSNQPQHF
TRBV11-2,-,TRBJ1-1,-,TGTGCCAGCAGCTCATACGTAACAGGATTGAACACTGAAGCTTTCTTT,CASSSYVTGLNTEAFF
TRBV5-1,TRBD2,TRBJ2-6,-,TGCGCCAGCAGCTTCCCGGGAGGGGGGACCAACGTCCTGACTTTC,CASSFPGGGTNVLTF
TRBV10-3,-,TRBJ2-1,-,TGTGCCATCAGGGATCCCTCCTACAATGAGCAGTTCTTC,CAIRDPSYNEQFF
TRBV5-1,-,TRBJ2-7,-,TGCGCCACTCGAGCGGATTCCTACGAGCAGTACTTC,CATRADSYEQYF
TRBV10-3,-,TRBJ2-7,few,TGTGCCATCAGTGAGTTCGACAGTTCCTACGAGCAGTACTTC,CAISEFDSSYEQYF
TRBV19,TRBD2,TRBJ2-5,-,TGTGCCAGTAGGTCCTGGACTAGCGGGAGTGAGACCCAGTACTTC,CASRSWTSGSETQYF
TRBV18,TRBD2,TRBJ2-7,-,TGTGCCAGCTCGACTAGCGGAAACTACGAGCAGTACTTC,CASSTSGNYEQYF
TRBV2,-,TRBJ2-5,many,TGTGCCAGCAGTTATAAAGAGACCCAGTACTTC,CASSYKETQYF
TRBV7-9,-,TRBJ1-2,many,TGTGCCAGCAGTCCGCAGCGAGGGTATGGCTACACCTTC,CASSPQRGYGYTF
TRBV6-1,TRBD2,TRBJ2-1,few,TGTGCCAGCTCCTATGCTAGCGGGAGCTGGAATGAGCAGTTCTTC,CASSYASGSWNEQFF
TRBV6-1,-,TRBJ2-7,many,TGTGCCAGCGGCTCCGCAGGCGCCTACGAGCAGTACTTC,CASGSAGAYEQYF
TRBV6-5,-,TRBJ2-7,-,TGTGCCAGCAGTTACGGGGGAATCCGGCACGAGCAGTACTTC,CASSYGGIRHEQYF
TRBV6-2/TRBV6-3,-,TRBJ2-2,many,TGTGCCAGCAGTGGGGGGCTGGGCACCGGGGAGCTGTTTTTT,CASSGGLGTGELFF
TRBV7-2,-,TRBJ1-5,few,TGTGCCAGCAGCCTAGGGGTCGGACGTCTAAATCAGCCCCAGCATTTT,CASSLGVGRLNQPQHF
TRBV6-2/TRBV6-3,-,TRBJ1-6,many,TGTGCCAGCAGTTACAGGCGTACCCAACCTCCCCTCCACTTT,CASSYRRTQPPLHF
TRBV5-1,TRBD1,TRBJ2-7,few,TGCGCCAGCAGCCATACAGGGGGCGCGTGGGAGCAGTACTTC,CASSHTGGAWEQYF
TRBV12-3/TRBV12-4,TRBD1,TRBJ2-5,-,TGTGCCAGCAGTTTGGGCAGGGGGTTGGGTTTGCGAGAGACCCAGTACTTC,CASSLGRGLGLRETQYF
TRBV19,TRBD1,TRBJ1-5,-,TGTGCCAGTAGCCGGGACAGCGATGCGGAACCCCAGCATTTT,CASSRDSDAEPQHF
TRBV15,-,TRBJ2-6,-,TGTGCCACCAGCAGAGATGGCGGAGCTGGGGCCAACGTCCTGACTTTC,CATSRDGGAGANVLTF
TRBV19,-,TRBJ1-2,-,TGTGCCACTACGACGTTGGACTATGGCTACACCTTC,CATTTLDYGYTF
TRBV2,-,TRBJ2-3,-,TGTGCCAGCAGTAGGGACATTACGCAGTATTTT,CASSRDITQYF
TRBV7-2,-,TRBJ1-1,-,TGTGCCAGCAGTAGGTCGGCGGAAGCTTTCTTT,CASSRSAEAFF
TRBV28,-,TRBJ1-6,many,TGTGCCAGCAGTTTAAGGCAGGAACGATCACCCCTCCACTTT,CASSLRQERSPLHF
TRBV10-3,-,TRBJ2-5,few,TGTGCCATCAGTGAGAAGAATGGGGAGACCCAGTACTTC,CAISEKNGETQYF
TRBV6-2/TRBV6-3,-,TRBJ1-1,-,TGTGTCAGCAGTTCTGCGGGAAACACTGAAGCTTTCTTT,CVSSSAGNTEAFF
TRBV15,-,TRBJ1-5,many,TGTGCCACCAGCCTAAACCGTCAGCCCCAGCATTTT,CATSLNRQPQHF
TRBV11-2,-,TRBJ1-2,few,TGTGCCAGCAGCTTTGGACAGCTTACTAACTATGGCTACACCTTC,CASSFGQLTNYGYTF
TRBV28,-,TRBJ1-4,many,TGTGCCAGCGGCCTAGGGGCGGAGGAAAAACTGTTTTTT,CASGLGAEEKLFF
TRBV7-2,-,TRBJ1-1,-,TGTGCCGCCAGTGCCACCCTCTACTGGGGCACTGAAGCTTTCTTT,CAASATLYWGTEAFF
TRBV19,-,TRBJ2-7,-,TGTGCCAGTAGAGGGGGGGATCTGACCTACGAGCAGTACTTC,CASRGGDLTYEQYF
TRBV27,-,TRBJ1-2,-,TGTGCCCGTCCTCGGAGGGGGGCGCGGGGCTACACCTTC,CARPRRGARGYTF
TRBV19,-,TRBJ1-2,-,TGTGCCAGTAGTTCTGACCGGGACCCAGATAACTATGGCTACACCTTC,CASSSDRDPDNYGYTF
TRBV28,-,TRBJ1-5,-,TGTGCCAGCAGTTTCCCCAGGATAAAGGGCCTTATGGAGCCCCAGCATTTT,CASSFPRIKGLMEPQHF
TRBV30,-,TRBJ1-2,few,TGTGCCTGGAGTGTTGGACTTCATGGCTACACCTTC,CAWSVGLHGYTF
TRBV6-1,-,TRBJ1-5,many,TGTGCCAGCAGTCGGCCCTTCGGATATCAGCCCCAGCATTTT,CASSRPFGYQPQHF
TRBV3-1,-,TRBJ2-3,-,TGTGCCAGCAGCCAAGGCGGCAGCACAGATACGCAGTATTTT,CASSQGGSTDTQYF
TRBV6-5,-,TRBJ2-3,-,TGTGCCAGCAGTTACCTTGCAGCCACAGATACGCAGTATTTT,CASSYLAATDTQYF
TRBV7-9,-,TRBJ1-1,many,TGTGCCAGCAGCCCTAATCAGGTTTCGTTGGCTTTCTTT,CASSPNQVSLAFF
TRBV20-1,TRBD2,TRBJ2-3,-,TGCAGTGCCCATCTAGCGGGGGGCACAGATACGCAGTATTTT,CSAHLAGGTDTQYF
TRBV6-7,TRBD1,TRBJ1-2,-,TGTGCCAGCAGGAGAGGACAGGGGACCACCTATGGCTACACCTTC,CASRRGQGTTYGYTF
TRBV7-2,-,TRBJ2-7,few,TGTGCCAGCAGCTTAGCCCAAAATACAGACTACAGCTACGAGCAGTACTTC,CASSLAQNTDYSYEQYF
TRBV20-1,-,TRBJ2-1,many,TGCAGTGCTAGAGAACCAGGGACGGATGAGCAGTTCTTC,CSAREPGTDEQFF
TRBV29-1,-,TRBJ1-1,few,TGCAGCGTTGTTTACAGTTCGAACACTGAAGCTTTCTTT,CSVVYSSNTEAFF
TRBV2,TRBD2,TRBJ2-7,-,TGCGCCAGCAGCCACGGACTAGTATATGATTCCTACGAGCAGTACTTC,CASSHGLVYDSYEQYF
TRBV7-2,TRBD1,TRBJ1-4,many,TGTGCCAGCAGTAAACAGACAGGGGAACTTGAAAAACTGTTTTTT,CASSKQTGELEKLFF
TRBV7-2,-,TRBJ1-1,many,TGTGCCAGCAGTTCTCTCGAGGGGACCACTGAAGCTTTCTTT,CASSSLEGTTEAFF
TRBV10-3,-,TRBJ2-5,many,TGTGCCATCAGTGAAGGAGGGAAGACCCAGTACTTC,CAISEGGKTQYF